This T cell receptor (beta chain) appears in the sequencing data of a study of blood T cell repertoires in COVID-19 (dated by TCRdb to about 2020). Background for the entire study: Samples from collaborators originated in the United States, Italy and Spain and spanned both the acute and convalescent phases of COVID-19. The prospective study material was composed of cDNA or gDNA derived from T cells, B-cell-depleted T cells, or PBMCs. Deeply sampled blood TCRbeta repertoires from subjects exposed to, actively infected with, or recovered from COVID-19 were included in the dataset. A freely available public database, intended as a resource for researchers studying the immune response to SARS-CoV-2, is where the repertoires were released. Samples came from the ongoing ImmuneRACE study (first 160 participants) plus 1,254 subjects from 6 global collaborators. Sample metadata almost always included a de-identified subject ID, COVID-19 status, age in years and sex. Where available, HLA class I and class II types were taken from metadata supplied by the sample provider and were not determined by assay-based typing. What the work shows at the level of the full study, not this receptor alone: The quantity of clinical and demographic metadata differed by source and by participant and was supplied without curation.

TCRbeta CDR3 regions were amplified from genomic DNA by means of the immunoSEQ Assay, a bias-controlled multiplex PCR. As for the original processing: The number of nucleated cells in each sample was estimated by amplification of reference gene primers within the assay. To quantify the absolute abundance of each unique TCRbeta CDR3 rearrangement, sequence reads were collapsed and filtered. Productive Simpson clonality was computed per sample as the square root of Simpson's diversity index over productive rearrangements. What TCRdb holds here is the immuneACCESS table cut down to in-frame rearrangements. Part of the clones is not present; checked against another copy, under half of the missing clones reflect an unresolved V gene, and the others are unexplained. The DNA gave D and trimming, while V, J and clone size come from that table. This sample comprises some 80,000 clones, 82% of them detected only once. Of the sample, 7% to 9.5% is held by the ten largest clones.

The collaborating institutions used their own protocols to collect whole blood in K2EDTA tubes. Collaborator samples were shipped for TCRbeta analysis as frozen whole blood, isolated PBMCs, or DNA extracted from either sample type. Including cysteine and phenylalanine, the CDR3 has 17 amino acids. Only CDR3 DNA remains: 51 bases, in frame from the first base. Relative to germline, V is missing 5 bases and J is missing 6 bases, with 13 bases of the junction outside any gene match. CDR1 and CDR2 are read off the germline V gene as SGHNT and YENEEA. In the case of this clone: Its cognate antigen has yet to be identified. No per-base quality is available; no much larger clone lies one base away.

The rearrangement combines TRBV11-3 with TRBJ2-1, with TRBD2 matching 10 junction bases. The TCR was taken from a human donor in a cohort sampled during active COVID-19. The sequencing input was peripheral blood. For the CDR3, the sequence is CASSPGSGGVFLNEQFF. The bases are TGTGCCAGCAGCCCCGGGAGCGGGGGGGTGTTTCTCAATGAGCAGTTCTTC. The variable domain in full, with residues beyond the CDR3 obtained from the reference TRBV11-3 and TRBJ2-1 genes, is EAGVVQSPRYKIIEKKQPVAFWCNPISGHNTLYWYLQNLGQGPELLIRYENEEAVDDSQLPKDRFSAERLKGVDSTLKIQPAELGDSAVYLCASSPGSGGVFLNEQFFGPGTRLTVL.